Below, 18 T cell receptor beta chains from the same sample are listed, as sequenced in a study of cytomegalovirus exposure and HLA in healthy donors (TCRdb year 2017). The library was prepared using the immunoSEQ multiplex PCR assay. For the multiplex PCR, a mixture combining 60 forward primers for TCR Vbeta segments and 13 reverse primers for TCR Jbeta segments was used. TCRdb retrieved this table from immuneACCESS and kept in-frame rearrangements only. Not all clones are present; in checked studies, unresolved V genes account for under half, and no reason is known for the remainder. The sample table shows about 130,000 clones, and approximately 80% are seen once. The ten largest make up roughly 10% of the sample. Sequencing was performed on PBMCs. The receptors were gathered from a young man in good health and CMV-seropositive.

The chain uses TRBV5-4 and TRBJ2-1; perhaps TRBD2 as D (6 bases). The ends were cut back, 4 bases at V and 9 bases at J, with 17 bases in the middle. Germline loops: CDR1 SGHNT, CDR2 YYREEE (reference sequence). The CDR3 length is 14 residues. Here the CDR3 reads CASSPPTGVSEQFF. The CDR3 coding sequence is TGTGCCAGCAGCCCCCCTACGGGGGTTAGTGAGCAGTTCTTC.

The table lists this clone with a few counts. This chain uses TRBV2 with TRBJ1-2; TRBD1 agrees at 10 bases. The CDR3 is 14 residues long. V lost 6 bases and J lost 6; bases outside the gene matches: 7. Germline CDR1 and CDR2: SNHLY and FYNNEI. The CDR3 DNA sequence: TGTGCCAGCAGGGGGGACAGGGGAATGGATGGCTACACCTTC. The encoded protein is CASRGDRGMDGYTF.

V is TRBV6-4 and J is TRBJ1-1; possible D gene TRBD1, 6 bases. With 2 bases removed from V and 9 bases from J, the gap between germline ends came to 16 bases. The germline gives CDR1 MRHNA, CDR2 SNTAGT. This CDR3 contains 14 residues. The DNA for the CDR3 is TGTGCCAGCAGTGACCGGGACAAAGGGGCCCAAGCTTTCTTT. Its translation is CASSDRDKGAQAFF.

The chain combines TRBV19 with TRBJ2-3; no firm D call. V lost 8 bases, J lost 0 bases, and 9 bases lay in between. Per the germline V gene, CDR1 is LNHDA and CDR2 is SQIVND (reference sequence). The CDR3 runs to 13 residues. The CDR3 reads CASGWSSTDTQYF. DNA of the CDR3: TGTGCCAGTGGTTGGAGCAGCACAGATACGCAGTATTTT.

The CDR3, as DNA: TGTGCCAGCAGTTTCGGAGCGCGGCAGTTCTTC. This encodes CASSFGARQFF. The J gene is TRBJ2-1, the V gene TRBV28; D not resolved. Trimming cost V 3 bases and J 12 bases, with 9 bases left between them. The CDR3 has 11 residues. In germline, CDR1 is MDHEN, CDR2 SYDVKM. The full variable domain, in which reference TRBV28 and TRBJ2-1 provide the parts outside the CDR3, is DVKVTQSSRYLVKRTGEKVFLECVQDMDHENMFWYRQDPGLGLRLIYFSYDVKMKEKGDIPEGYSVSREKKERFSLILESASTNQTSMYLCASSFGARQFFGPGTRLTVL.

The CDR3 nucleotides read TGTGCCAGCAACGGGGGTATTGGCACAGATACGCAGTATTTT. Its protein product is CASNGGIGTDTQYF. The chain has TRBV6-1 and TRBJ2-3; TRBD2 might be the D (6 bases). Germline loops: CDR1 MNHNS, CDR2 SASEGT. The CDR3 has 14 residues. Trimming removed 7 bases at V and 1 base at J, with 12 bases between.

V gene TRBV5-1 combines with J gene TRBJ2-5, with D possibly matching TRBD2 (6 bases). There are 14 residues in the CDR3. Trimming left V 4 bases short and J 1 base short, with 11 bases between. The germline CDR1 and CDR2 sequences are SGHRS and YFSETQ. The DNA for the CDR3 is TGCGCCAGCAGCCCGGGGGTCCCCCAAGAGACCCAGTACTTC. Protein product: CASSPGVPQETQYF.

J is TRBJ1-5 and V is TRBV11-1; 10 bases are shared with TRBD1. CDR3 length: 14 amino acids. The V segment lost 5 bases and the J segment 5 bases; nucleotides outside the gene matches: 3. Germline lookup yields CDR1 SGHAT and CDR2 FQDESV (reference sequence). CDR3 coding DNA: TGTGCCAGCAGCCTAGGGACAGGGGATCAGCCCCAGCATTTT. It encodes CASSLGTGDQPQHF.

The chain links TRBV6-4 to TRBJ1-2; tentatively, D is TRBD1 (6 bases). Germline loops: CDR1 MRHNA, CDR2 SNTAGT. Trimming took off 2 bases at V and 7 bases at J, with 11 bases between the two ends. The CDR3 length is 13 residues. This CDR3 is CASSDGQGIGYTF. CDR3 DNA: TGTGCCAGCAGTGACGGGCAGGGGATTGGCTACACCTTC.

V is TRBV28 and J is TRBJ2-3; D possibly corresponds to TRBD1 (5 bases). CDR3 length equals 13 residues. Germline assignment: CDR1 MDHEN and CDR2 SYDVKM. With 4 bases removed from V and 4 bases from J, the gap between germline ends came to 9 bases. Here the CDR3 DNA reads TGTGCCAGCAGTTACAGGAGCTCAGATACGCAGTATTTT. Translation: CASSYRSSDTQYF.

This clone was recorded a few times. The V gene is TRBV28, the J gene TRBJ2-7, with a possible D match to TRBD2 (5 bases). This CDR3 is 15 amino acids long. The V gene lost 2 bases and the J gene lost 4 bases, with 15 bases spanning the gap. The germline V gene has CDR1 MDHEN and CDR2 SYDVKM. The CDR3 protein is CASSLRTSPPYEQYF. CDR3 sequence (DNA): TGTGCCAGCAGTTTACGTACTAGTCCCCCTTACGAGCAGTACTTC.

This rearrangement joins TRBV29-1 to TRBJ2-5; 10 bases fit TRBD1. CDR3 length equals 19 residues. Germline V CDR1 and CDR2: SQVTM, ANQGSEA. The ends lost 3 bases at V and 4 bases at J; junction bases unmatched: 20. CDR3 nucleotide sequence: TGCAGCGTTGACGGTTATTGGGGACAGGGGTTTCAAGGGGGAGAGACCCAGTACTTC. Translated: CSVDGYWGQGFQGGETQYF.

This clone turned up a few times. The CDR3 DNA sequence: TGTGCCAGCTCGCTGGGACAGCCCCAGGACGAGCAGTACTTC. It encodes CASSLGQPQDEQYF. This chain connects TRBV18 to TRBJ2-7; 7 bases match TRBD1. V shed 6 bases and J 5 bases; nucleotides not matched to a gene: 10. The CDR3 totals 14 residues. CDR1 KGHSH and CDR2 LQKENI come from the germline V gene. The whole variable domain, filled in from reference TRBV18 and TRBJ2-7, reads NAGVMQNPRHLVRRRGQEARLRCSPMKGHSHVYWYRQLPEEGLKFMVYLQKENIIDESGMPKERFSAEFPKEGPSILRIQQVVRGDSAAYFCASSLGQPQDEQYFGPGTRLTVT.

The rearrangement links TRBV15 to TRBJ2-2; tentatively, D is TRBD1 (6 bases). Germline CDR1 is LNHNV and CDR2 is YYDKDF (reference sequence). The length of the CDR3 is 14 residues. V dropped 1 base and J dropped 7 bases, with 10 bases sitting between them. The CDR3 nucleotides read TGTGCCACCAGCAGAGGGGACAAGCACGGGGAGCTGTTTTTT. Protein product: CATSRGDKHGELFF.

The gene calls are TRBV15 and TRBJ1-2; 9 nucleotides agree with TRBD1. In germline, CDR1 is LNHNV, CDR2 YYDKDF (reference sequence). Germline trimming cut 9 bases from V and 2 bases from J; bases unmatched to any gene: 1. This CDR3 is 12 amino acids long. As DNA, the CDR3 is TGTGCCACGGGACAGGGCAACTATGGCTACACCTTC. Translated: CATGQGNYGYTF.

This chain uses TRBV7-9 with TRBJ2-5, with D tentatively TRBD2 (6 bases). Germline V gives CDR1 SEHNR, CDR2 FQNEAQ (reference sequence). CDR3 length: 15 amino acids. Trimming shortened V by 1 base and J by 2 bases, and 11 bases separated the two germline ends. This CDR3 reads CASSLGPRGQETQYF. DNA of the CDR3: TGTGCCAGCAGCTTAGGCCCGCGGGGTCAAGAGACCCAGTACTTC.

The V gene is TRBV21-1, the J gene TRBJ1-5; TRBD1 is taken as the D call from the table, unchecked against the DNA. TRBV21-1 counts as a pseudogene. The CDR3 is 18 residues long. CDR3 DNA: TGTGCCAGCAGCGCCTGCCCCAGGGGAGAGAATAGCAATCAGCCCCAGCATTTT. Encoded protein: CASSACPRGENSNQPQHF.

The CDR3 region has the DNA TGCAGCGTCTCATCGGGGAACAACCTCTATGGCTACACCTTC. The encoded protein is CSVSSGNNLYGYTF. The chain joins TRBV29-1 to TRBJ1-2; D remains ambiguous. The ends were cut back, 6 bases at V and 4 bases at J, with 18 bases in the middle. The CDR3 totals 14 residues. Germline CDR1 SQVTM, CDR2 ANQGSEA.